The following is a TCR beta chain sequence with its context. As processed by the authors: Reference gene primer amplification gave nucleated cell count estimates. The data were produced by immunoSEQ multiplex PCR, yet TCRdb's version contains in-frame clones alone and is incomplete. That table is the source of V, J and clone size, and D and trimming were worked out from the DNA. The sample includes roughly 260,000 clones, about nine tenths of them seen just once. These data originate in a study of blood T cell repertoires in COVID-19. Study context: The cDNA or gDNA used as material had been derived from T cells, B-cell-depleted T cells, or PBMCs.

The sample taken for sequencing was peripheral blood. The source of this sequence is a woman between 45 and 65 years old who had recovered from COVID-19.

The CDR3 loop reads CASSLGGMDTGELFF. The DNA for the CDR3 is TGCGCCAGCAGCTTGGGCGGGATGGACACCGGGGAGCTGTTTTTT. The chain uses TRBV5-1 and TRBJ2-2; possible D gene TRBD2, 6 bases. The ends were cut back, 0 bases at V and 3 bases at J, with 9 bases in the middle. Looked up from germline, CDR1 is SGHRS and CDR2 is YFSETQ. The CDR3 loop spans 15 amino acids.